This T cell receptor (beta chain) was captured in a study of blood T cell repertoires in COVID-19. In the study overall: Samples taken during acute and convalescent COVID-19 were collected in the United States, Italy and Spain. PBMCs, B-cell-depleted T cells, or T cells were the source of the cDNA or gDNA that made up the material.

The CDR3 sequence is 14 residues long. CDR1 is SQVTM and CDR2 is ANQGSEA in the germline V gene. Between the trimmed V and J ends, which lost 6 bases and 5 bases, there was a span of 17 bases. In the study's own analysis: Amplification of reference gene primers was used by the study to estimate nucleated cell counts. Assay: immunoSEQ multiplex PCR; the TCRdb copy retains only in-frame clones and omits some. V, J and clone size derive from that table, while D and trimming were established from the DNA sequence. Among 40,000 to 50,000 clones listed, around 88% were seen once. The sequence was obtained from a woman in her sixties or seventies with acute or convalescent COVID-19. This chain links TRBV29-1 with TRBJ1-5; possible D gene TRBD1, 5 bases. Sequences were obtained from peripheral blood. The CDR3 protein is CSVIGGGPYQPQHF. The CDR3 region has the DNA TGCAGCGTCATTGGGGGAGGCCCATATCAGCCCCAGCATTTT.